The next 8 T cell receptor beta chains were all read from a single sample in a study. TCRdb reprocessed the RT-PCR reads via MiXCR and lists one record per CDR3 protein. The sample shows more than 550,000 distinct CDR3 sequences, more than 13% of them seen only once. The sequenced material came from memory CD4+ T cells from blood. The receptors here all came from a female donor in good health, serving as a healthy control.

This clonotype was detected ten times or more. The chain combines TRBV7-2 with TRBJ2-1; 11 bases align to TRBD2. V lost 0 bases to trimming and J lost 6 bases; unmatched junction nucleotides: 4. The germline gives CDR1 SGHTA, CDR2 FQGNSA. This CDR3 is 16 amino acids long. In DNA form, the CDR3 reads TGTGCCAGCAGCTTAGCAGGGACTAGCGGTTCCAATGAGCAGTTCTTC. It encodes CASSLAGTSGSNEQFF.

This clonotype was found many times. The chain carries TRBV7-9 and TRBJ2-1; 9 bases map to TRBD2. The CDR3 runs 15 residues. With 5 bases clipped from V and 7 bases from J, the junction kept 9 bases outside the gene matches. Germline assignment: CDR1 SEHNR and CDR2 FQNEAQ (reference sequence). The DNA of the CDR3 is TGTGCCAGCAGCGCAAGGGCGGGAGGGGTAAATGAGCAGTTCTTC. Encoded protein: CASSARAGGVNEQFF.

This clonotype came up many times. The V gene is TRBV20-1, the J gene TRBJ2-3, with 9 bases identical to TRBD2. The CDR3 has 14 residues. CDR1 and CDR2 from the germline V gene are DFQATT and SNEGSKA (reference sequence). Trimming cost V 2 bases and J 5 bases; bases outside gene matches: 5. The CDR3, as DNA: TGCAGTGCTAGACTAGCGGGATGGGGAGATACGCAGTATTTT. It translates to CSARLAGWGDTQYF.

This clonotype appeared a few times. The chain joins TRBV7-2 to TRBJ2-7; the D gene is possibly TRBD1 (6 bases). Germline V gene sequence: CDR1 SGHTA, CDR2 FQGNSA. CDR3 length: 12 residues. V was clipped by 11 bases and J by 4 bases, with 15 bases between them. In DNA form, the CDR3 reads TGTGCCGGAGCAGGGGTATTGTACGAGCAGTACTTC. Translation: CAGAGVLYEQYF.

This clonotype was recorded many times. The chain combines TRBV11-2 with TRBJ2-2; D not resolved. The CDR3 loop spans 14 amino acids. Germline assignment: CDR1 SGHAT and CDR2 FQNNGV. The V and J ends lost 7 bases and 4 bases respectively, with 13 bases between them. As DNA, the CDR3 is TGTGCCAGCACCCCTGGGGTGGGCACCGGGGAGCTGTTTTTT. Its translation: CASTPGVGTGELFF.

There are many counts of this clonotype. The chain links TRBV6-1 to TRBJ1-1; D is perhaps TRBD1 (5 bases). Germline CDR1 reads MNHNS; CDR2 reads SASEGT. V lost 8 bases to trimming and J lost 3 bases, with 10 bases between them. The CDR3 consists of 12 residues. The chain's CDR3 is CASGGWDTEAFF. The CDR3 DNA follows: TGTGCCAGCGGGGGATGGGACACTGAAGCTTTCTTT.

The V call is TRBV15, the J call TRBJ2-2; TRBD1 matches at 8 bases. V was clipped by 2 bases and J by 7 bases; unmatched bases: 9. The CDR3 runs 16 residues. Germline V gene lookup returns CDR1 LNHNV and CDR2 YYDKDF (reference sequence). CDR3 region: CATSRPRTGPGGELFF. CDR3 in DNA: TGTGCCACCAGCAGACCCCGGACAGGGCCGGGCGGGGAGCTGTTTTTT.

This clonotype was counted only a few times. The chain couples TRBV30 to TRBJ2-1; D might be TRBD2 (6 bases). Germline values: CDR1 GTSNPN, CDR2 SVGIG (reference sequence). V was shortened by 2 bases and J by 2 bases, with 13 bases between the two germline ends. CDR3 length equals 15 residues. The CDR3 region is CAWSSLGEAYNEQFF. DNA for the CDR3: TGTGCCTGGAGTTCACTAGGGGAGGCCTACAATGAGCAGTTCTTC.